This TCR beta chain was profiled in a study of shared clonotypes between healthy human individuals. The V gene's germline CDR1 is SGHRS and CDR2 YFSETQ. The CDR3 is made up of 15 amino acids. Trimming took 4 bases from V and 10 from J; bases not matched to a gene: 9. Clones were read by immunoSEQ multiplex PCR, and TCRdb kept only the in-frame ones, dropping some. The table records hundreds of thousands of clones, around 78% of them present only once. The V call is TRBV5-1, the J call TRBJ1-6, with 9 bases identical to TRBD1. This clonotype originated in a woman aged 40 to 50 in good health. Some clones in this sample may be carry-over from other donors' samples. The material sequenced was PBMCs. CDR3 bases: TGCGCCAGCAGCCTCAATACAGGGGGCGACTCACCCCTCCACTTT. This encodes CASSLNTGGDSPLHF.